The 18 T cell receptor beta chains below were found in one sample sequenced in a study of identical twins. TCRdb fed the 5' RACE reads into MiXCR, producing one record per CDR3 protein. Of 450,000 to 650,000 distinct CDR3 sequences in the sample, approximately 9.6% are singletons; the top ten hold roughly 3%. This sample was also put to use in a study of yellow fever vaccine responses in identical twins.

Sequencing was carried out using PBMCs. The receptors were gathered from a woman aged 18-30 years in good health.

The chain has TRBV15 and TRBJ2-7; a possible D gene is TRBD1 (7 bases). Trimming pared 5 bases from V and 6 bases from J, leaving 14 bases between. Germline loops: CDR1 LNHNV, CDR2 YYDKDF (reference sequence). CDR3 length: 13 residues. This CDR3 reads CATSRRQGGEQYF. As DNA, the CDR3 is TGTGCCACCAGCCGCCGACAGGGAGGCGAGCAGTACTTC.

Of note for this clonotype: The junction differs from germline at one of its ends, possibly a read error. The J gene is TRBJ2-3, the V gene TRBV20-1; D is possibly TRBD1 (7 bases). The CDR3 contains 16 residues. Germline CDR1 is DFQATT and CDR2 is SNEGSKA (reference sequence). The CDR3 sequence is CCARNPGGPSTDTQYF. The CDR3 DNA is TGCTGTGCTAGAAATCCAGGGGGGCCCAGCACAGATACGCAGTATTTT.

This clonotype was recorded at least ten times. The chain links TRBV10-3 to TRBJ2-5; D remains ambiguous. Trimming removed 3 bases from V and 1 base from J, with 9 bases in between. The CDR3 has 14 amino acids. Per germline, CDR1 ENHRY and CDR2 SYGVKD. The CDR3 loop reads CAISDDELQETQYF. The CDR3 DNA is TGTGCCATCAGTGACGACGAACTCCAAGAGACCCAGTACTTC.

This CDR3 reads CASSSRPPGRNYEQYF. CDR3 nucleotides: TGTGCCAGCAGCTCGCGGCCGCCCGGGAGAAACTACGAGCAGTACTTC. The gene calls are TRBV12-3 or TRBV12-4 and TRBJ2-7; tentatively, D is TRBD2 (6 bases). This CDR3 is built from 16 residues. Trimming took 6 bases from V and 3 from J, leaving 21 bases between them.

This clonotype appeared many times. This sequence joins TRBV3-1 and TRBJ2-1; possible D gene TRBD1, 6 bases. In germline, CDR1 is LGHDT, CDR2 YNNKEL (reference sequence). The V end was cut by 3 bases, the J end by 7 bases, with 16 bases between. The CDR3 sequence is 15 residues long. The CDR3 reads CASSQPGTRGNEQFF. The CDR3 region has the DNA TGTGCCAGCAGCCAGCCCGGGACGAGGGGGAATGAGCAGTTCTTC.

This clonotype was picked up many times. The chain uses TRBV5-1 and TRBJ2-3, with a weak D call TRBD1 (6 bases). This CDR3 has 14 amino acids. In germline, CDR1 is SGHRS, CDR2 YFSETQ. V shed 3 bases and J shed 6 bases, with 14 bases lying between them. The CDR3 sequence: CASSSITGLDTQYF. Here the CDR3 DNA reads TGCGCCAGCAGCTCCATTACAGGGTTGGATACGCAGTATTTT.

This clonotype has more than one count but fewer than ten. The chain recombines TRBV5-5 with TRBJ2-7; D might be TRBD2 (5 bases). There are 17 residues in the CDR3. The V and J ends lost 0 bases and 0 bases respectively, with 16 bases between them. Germline CDR1 SGHKS, CDR2 YYEKEE (reference sequence). The CDR3 region has the DNA TGTGCCAGCAGCTTGGGTTGGGCAGGACTGGGCTCCTACGAGCAGTACTTC. This encodes CASSLGWAGLGSYEQYF.

The chain links TRBV10-3 to TRBJ2-5; perhaps TRBD1 as D (5 bases). Germline CDR1 ENHRY, CDR2 SYGVKD. This CDR3 region has 14 residues. V was cut by 6 bases and J by 2 bases, with 13 bases left in between. DNA for the CDR3: TGTGCCATCAGGGCGGACACTTTACAAGAGACCCAGTACTTC. Translating it yields CAIRADTLQETQYF.

This chain connects TRBV20-1 to TRBJ1-6; the D is unclear. The V gene lost 0 bases and the J gene lost 0 bases, with 6 bases spanning the gap. CDR3 length equals 15 residues. Germline values: CDR1 DFQATT, CDR2 SNEGSKA (reference sequence). This chain's CDR3 is CSARDSRSYNSPLHF. In DNA, the CDR3 is TGCAGTGCTAGAGATAGCCGCTCCTATAATTCACCCCTCCACTTT.

Ten or more counts support this clonotype. The CDR3 is CASSREGAYEQYF. CDR3 sequence (DNA): TGTGCCAGCTCACGAGAGGGGGCCTACGAGCAGTACTTC. This sequence joins TRBV18 and TRBJ2-7, with TRBD1 as a possible D gene (6 bases). From germline, CDR1 is KGHSH and CDR2 LQKENI. The V and J ends lost 4 bases and 2 bases respectively, with 9 bases between them. The CDR3 sequence is 13 residues long.

V gene TRBV12-3 or TRBV12-4 combines with J gene TRBJ2-3, with D possibly being TRBD2 (5 bases). Trimming pared 3 bases from V and 1 base from J, leaving 11 bases between. The CDR3 has 15 residues. The CDR3 DNA reads as TGTGCCAGCAGTTTCTCGGGGAGACGCACAGATACGCAGTATTTT. Translating gives CASSFSGRRTDTQYF.

The chain links TRBV6-5 to TRBJ2-1, with TRBD2 as a possible D gene (5 bases). The germline V and J ends were trimmed by 2 bases and 10 bases, with 12 bases remaining between them. Germline V lookup: CDR1 MNHEY, CDR2 SVGAGI. CDR3 length: 13 amino acids. The CDR3 here is CASSYQIKREQFF. The CDR3 DNA is TGTGCCAGCAGTTACCAGATCAAGCGGGAGCAGTTCTTC.

In nucleotides, the CDR3 is TGCAGTGCTAAGATCTCCGTGGGACAGGGATTAACTTTCCAAGAGACCCAGTACTTC. Amino acids: CSAKISVGQGLTFQETQYF. The chain uses TRBV20-1 and TRBJ2-5; 9 bases agree with TRBD1. V lost 4 bases and J lost 1; bases outside the gene matches: 19. This CDR3 is built from 19 residues. Germline V lookup: CDR1 DFQATT, CDR2 SNEGSKA (reference sequence).

Ten or more counts support this clonotype. The chain combines TRBV6-2 or TRBV6-3 with TRBJ2-7; a possible D gene is TRBD1 (6 bases). Between the trimmed V and J ends, which lost 2 bases and 1 base, there was a span of 12 bases. The CDR3 covers 15 residues. Germline CDR1 MNHEY, CDR2 SVGEGT. The CDR3 protein is CASSYGHTGSYEQYF. In DNA form, the CDR3 reads TGTGCCAGCAGTTACGGACATACAGGGTCCTACGAGCAGTACTTC.

This clonotype showed up just a few times. The rearrangement uses TRBV7-2 and TRBJ2-1; D unresolved. Trimming cost V 3 bases and J 4 bases, with 10 bases left between them. The CDR3 length is 14 residues. Germline V lookup: CDR1 SGHTA, CDR2 FQGNSA. CDR3 nucleotide sequence: TGTGCCAGCAGCTTGTCGCAGGCATACAATGAGCAGTTCTTC. It yields the protein CASSLSQAYNEQFF.

This clonotype was observed many times. The CDR3 coding sequence is TGTGCCAGCAGCCAAGCGTGGAACGGGGGGCAGGTCTACGAGCAGTACTTC. This sequence encodes CASSQAWNGGQVYEQYF. The genes are TRBV3-1 and TRBJ2-7, with a tentative D call TRBD2 (7 bases). The CDR3 contains 17 residues. V lost 1 base and J lost 3, with 19 bases in between. Germline V gene lookup returns CDR1 LGHDT and CDR2 YNNKEL (reference sequence).

This clonotype was picked up many times. The chain carries TRBV29-1 and TRBJ2-3; D is unresolved. Germline CDR1 and CDR2: SQVTM and ANQGSEA. CDR3 length: 15 residues. Trimming shortened V by 4 bases and J by 1 base, and 15 bases separated the two germline ends. The DNA of the CDR3 is TGCAGCGTTGCTCAACGCGGATTGGGCACAGATACGCAGTATTTT. It yields the protein CSVAQRGLGTDTQYF.

This clonotype has a count of ten or more. The genes are TRBV3-1 and TRBJ1-6; D call uncertain. CDR1 and CDR2 (germline): LGHDT, YNNKEL (reference sequence). CDR3 length equals 14 residues. V was clipped by 5 bases and J by 9 bases, with 14 bases between them. CDR3 in amino acids: CASSEARRSSPLHF. For the CDR3, the DNA is TGTGCCAGCAGCGAAGCCCGGCGATCTTCACCCCTCCACTTT. The full variable domain, its missing parts supplied by reference TRBV3-1 and TRBJ1-6, is DTAVSQTPKYLVTQMGNDKSIKCEQNLGHDTMYWYKQDSKKFLKIMFSYNNKELIINETVPNRFSPKSPDKAHLNLHINSLELGDSAVYFCASSEARRSSPLHFGNGTRLTVT.